This T cell receptor (beta chain) was observed in a study of cytomegalovirus exposure and HLA in healthy donors. About the study: There were nearly 120 million unique TCR beta sequences, drawn from roughly 200 million T cells, in an earlier analysis. Overall study findings and caveats: Accounts indicate the classifier identified cytomegalovirus status with strong specificity and sensitivity.

Turning to this clone: The antigen is not known.

In the PCR, 60 Vbeta and 13 Jbeta primers were used. Measured with immunoSEQ multiplex PCR; TCRdb has only the in-frame clones, and not every one. This sample yields approximately 70,000 clones, of which roughly 70% are seen a single time; nearly 10% belongs to the top ten. Sequenced sample: PBMCs. The receptor comes from a woman aged 45-59 years in good health and CMV-seropositive.

The CDR3 protein is CASSLDGLASGELFF. As DNA, the CDR3 is TGTGCCAGCAGCTTAGATGGGCTAGCCTCAGGGGAGCTGTTTTTT. This chain connects TRBV7-9 to TRBJ2-2; TRBD2 is a possible D gene (5 bases). The CDR3 extends over 15 amino acids. The ends were cut back, 1 base at V and 8 bases at J, with 14 bases in the middle. Germline loops: CDR1 SEHNR, CDR2 FQNEAQ (reference sequence).